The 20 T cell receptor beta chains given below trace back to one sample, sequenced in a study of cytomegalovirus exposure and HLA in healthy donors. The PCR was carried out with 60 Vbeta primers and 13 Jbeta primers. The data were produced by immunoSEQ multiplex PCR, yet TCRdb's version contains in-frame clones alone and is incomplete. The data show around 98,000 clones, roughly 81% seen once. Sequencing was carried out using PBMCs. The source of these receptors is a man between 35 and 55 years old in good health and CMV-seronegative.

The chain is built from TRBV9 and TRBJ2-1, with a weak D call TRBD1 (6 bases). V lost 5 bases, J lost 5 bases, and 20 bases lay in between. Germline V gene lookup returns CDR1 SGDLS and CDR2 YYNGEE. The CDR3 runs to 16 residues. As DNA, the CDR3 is TGTGCCAGCAGTCCCACCCGACAGGAGCTAAACAATGAGCAGTTCTTC. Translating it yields CASSPTRQELNNEQFF.

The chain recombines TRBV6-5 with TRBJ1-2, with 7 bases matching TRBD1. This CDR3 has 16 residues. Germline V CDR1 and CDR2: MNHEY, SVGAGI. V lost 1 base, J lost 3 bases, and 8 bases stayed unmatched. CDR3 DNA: TGTGCCAGCAGTTACTTAAGACAGGGTGGTCACTATGGCTACACCTTC. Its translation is CASSYLRQGGHYGYTF.

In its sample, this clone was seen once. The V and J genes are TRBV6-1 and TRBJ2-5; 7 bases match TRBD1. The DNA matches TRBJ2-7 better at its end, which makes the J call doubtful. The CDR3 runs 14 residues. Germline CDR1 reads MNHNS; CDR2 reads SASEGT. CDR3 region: CASRKWDSNYEQYF. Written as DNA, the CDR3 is TGTGCCAGCAGGAAATGGGACAGTAACTACGAGCAGTACTTC.

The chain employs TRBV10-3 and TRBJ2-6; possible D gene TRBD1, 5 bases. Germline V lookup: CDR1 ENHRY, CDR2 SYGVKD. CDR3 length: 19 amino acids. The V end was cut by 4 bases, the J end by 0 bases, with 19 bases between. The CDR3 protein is CAISVKGVRENSGANVLTF. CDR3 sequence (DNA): TGTGCCATCAGTGTTAAAGGGGTCAGGGAAAACTCTGGGGCCAACGTCCTGACTTTC.

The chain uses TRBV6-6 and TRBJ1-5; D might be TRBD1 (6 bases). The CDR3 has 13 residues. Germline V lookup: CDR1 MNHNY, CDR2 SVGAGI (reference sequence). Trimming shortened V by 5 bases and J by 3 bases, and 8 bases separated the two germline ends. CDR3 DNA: TGTGCCAGCAGTGACAGGATCAATCAGCCCCAGCATTTT. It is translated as CASSDRINQPQHF.

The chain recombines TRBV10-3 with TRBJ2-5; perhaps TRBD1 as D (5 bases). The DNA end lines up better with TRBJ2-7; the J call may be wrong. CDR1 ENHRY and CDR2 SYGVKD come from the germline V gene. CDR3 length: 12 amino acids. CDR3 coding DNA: TGTGCCATCGGGGCAAGCACCTACGAGCAGTACTTC. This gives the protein CAIGASTYEQYF.

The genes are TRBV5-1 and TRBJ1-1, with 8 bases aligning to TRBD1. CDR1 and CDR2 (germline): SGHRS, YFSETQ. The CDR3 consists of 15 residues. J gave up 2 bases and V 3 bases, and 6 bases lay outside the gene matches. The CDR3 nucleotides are TGCGCCAGCAGCTGGGGGACAGGTCTAAACACTGAAGCTTTCTTT. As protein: CASSWGTGLNTEAFF.

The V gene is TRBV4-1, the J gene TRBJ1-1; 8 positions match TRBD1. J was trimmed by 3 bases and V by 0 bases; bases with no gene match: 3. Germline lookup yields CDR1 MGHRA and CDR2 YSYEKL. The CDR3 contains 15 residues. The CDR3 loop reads CASSQDRGLDTEAFF. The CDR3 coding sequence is TGCGCCAGCAGCCAAGACAGGGGGCTTGACACTGAAGCTTTCTTT.

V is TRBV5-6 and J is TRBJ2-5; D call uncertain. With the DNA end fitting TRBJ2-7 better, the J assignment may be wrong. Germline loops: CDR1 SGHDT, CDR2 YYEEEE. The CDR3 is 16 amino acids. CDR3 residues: CASSLGVRQRSYEQYF. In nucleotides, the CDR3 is TGTGCCAGCAGCTTGGGCGTGCGTCAGCGATCCTACGAGCAGTACTTC.

CDR3 sequence reads: CASSYNGGQETQYF. For the CDR3, the DNA is TGCGCCAGCAGCTACAATGGTGGCCAAGAGACCCAGTACTTC. The J gene is TRBJ2-5, the V gene TRBV5-1; D is unresolved. Germline assignment: CDR1 SGHRS and CDR2 YFSETQ. Trimming left V 3 bases short and J 1 base short, with 10 bases between. The CDR3 runs to 14 residues.

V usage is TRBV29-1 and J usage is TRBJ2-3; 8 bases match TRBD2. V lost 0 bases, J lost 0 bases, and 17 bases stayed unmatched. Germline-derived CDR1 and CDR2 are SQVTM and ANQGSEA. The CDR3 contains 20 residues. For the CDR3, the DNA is TGCAGCGTTGAAGAAAGGCTGAGGGAGCGGGGGAACCCTAGCACAGATACGCAGTATTTT. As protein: CSVEERLRERGNPSTDTQYF.

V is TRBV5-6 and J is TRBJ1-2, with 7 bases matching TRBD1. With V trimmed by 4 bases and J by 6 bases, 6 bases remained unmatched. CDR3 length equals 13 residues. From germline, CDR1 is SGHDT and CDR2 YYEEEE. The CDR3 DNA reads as TGTGCCAGCAGCCCAGGGACAGCTGATGGCTACACCTTC. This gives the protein CASSPGTADGYTF.

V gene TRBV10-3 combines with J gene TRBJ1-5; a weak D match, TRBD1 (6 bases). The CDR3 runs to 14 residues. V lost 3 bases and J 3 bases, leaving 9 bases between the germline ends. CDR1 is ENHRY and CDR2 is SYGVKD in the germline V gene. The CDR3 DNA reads TGTGCCATCAGTGATGGGACATACAATCAGCCCCAGCATTTT. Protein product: CAISDGTYNQPQHF.

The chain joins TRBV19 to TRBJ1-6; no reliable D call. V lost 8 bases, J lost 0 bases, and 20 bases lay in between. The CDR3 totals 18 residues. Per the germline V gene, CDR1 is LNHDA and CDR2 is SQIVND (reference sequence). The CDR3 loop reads CASSSLGSRSSYNSPLHF. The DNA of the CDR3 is TGTGCCAGTTCTTCCCTCGGGTCGAGGAGCTCCTATAATTCACCCCTCCACTTT.

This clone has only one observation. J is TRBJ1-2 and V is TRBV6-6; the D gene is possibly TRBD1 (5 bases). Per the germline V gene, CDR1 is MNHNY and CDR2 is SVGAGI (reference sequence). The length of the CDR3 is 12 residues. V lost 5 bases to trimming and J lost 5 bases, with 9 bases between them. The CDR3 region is CASSTTDYGYTF. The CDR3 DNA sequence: TGTGCCAGCAGTACGACAGATTATGGCTACACCTTC.

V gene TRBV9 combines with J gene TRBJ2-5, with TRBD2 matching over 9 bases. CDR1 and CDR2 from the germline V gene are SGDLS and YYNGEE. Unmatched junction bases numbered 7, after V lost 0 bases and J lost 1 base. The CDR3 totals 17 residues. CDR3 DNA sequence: TGTGCCAGCAGCGTAGCTACCAGCGGGGGGTTCCAAGAGACCCAGTACTTC. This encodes CASSVATSGGFQETQYF.

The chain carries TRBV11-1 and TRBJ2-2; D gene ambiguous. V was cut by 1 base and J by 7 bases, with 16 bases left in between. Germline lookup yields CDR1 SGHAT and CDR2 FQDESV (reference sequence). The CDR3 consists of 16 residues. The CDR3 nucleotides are TGTGCCAGCAGCTTAGGGGTAGCTCCGTTGGACGGGGAGCTGTTTTTT. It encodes CASSLGVAPLDGELFF.

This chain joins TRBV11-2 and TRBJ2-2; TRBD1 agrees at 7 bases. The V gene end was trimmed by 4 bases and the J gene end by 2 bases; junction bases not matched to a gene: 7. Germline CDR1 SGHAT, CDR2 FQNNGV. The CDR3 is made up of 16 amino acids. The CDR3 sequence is CASSSLDRANTGELFF. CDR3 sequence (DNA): TGTGCCAGCAGCTCCCTAGACAGGGCCAACACCGGGGAGCTGTTTTTT.

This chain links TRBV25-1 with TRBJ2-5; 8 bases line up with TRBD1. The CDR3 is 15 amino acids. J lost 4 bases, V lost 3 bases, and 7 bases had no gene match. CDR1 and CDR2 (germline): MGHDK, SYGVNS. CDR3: CASSDLRTGLETQYF. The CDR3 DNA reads TGTGCCAGCAGTGATCTTAGGACAGGGTTAGAGACCCAGTACTTC.

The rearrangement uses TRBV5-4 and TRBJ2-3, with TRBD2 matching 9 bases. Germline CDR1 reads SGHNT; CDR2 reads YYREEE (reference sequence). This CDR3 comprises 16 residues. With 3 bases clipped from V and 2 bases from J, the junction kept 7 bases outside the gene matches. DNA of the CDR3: TGTGCCAGCAGCTCAAATAGACTAGCGGTCACAGATACGCAGTATTTT. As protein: CASSSNRLAVTDTQYF.